The 22 T cell receptor beta chains presented below share a single source sample, sequenced in a study of vaccination effects on CD4 cells after COVID-19. No cognate antigen is known for these TCRs. Assay: immunoSEQ multiplex PCR; the TCRdb copy retains only in-frame clones and omits some. The sample records over 80,000 clones, 60% to 80% being singletons. Antigen-specific CD4+ T cells expanded by the ViraFEST assay with viral peptide pools were then sequenced. At the end of 10 days of culture, CD4+ T cells were isolated. Either the BNT162b2 or mRNA-1273 vaccine was given to participants in two doses. The source material was CD4+ T cells from PBMCs cultured with HCoV-OC43 spike peptides, sampled after COVID-19 vaccination. Described subset: HCoV-OC43 spike overlapping peptide pool stimulation. The receptors originated from a human donor who received a COVID-19 vaccine.

This chain joins TRBV6-7 and TRBJ1-6, with D maybe TRBD1 (5 bases). TRBV6-7 is placed among ORFs of uncertain function. With 0 bases removed from V and 7 bases from J, the gap between germline ends came to 10 bases. The CDR3 is 15 amino acids. The CDR3 is CASSYSGGDNSPLHF. CDR3 nucleotide sequence: TGTGCCAGCAGTTACTCAGGAGGGGACAATTCACCCCTCCACTTT.

The genes are TRBV24-1 and TRBJ2-5, with D perhaps matching TRBD2 (5 bases). This CDR3 region has 15 residues. V was pared by 5 bases and J by 5 bases, with 17 bases between. Germline loops: CDR1 KGHDR, CDR2 SFDVKD. This chain's CDR3 is CATSVPSGSGETQYF. The CDR3 coding sequence is TGTGCCACCAGTGTCCCTTCGGGGTCGGGGGAGACCCAGTACTTC.

V usage is TRBV3-1 (or the pseudogene TRBV3-2) and J usage is TRBJ1-3; maybe TRBD1 (6 bases). Germline CDR1 and CDR2: LGHDT and YNNKEL (reference sequence). The CDR3 covers 16 residues. The ends were cut back, 0 bases at V and 4 bases at J, with 13 bases in the middle. DNA for the CDR3: TGTGCCAGCAGCCAAGATACGGGGGGGCCGGGAAACACCATATATTTT. Its translation is CASSQDTGGPGNTIYF.

The rearrangement joins TRBV6-5 to TRBJ1-5; D uncertain. V was clipped by 6 bases and J by 9 bases, with 21 bases between them. The CDR3 is 15 amino acids. CDR1 and CDR2 (germline): MNHEY, SVGAGI. The DNA for the CDR3 is TGTGCCAGCAGCTCAAGGACGGGCCAAGGGTGGCCCCAGCATTTT. Translation gives CASSSRTGQGWPQHF.

The V and J genes are TRBV27 and TRBJ2-7; D may be TRBD2 (7 bases). The CDR3 sequence is 15 residues long. V lost 4 bases to trimming and J lost 5 bases, with 18 bases between them. CDR1 and CDR2 from the germline V gene are MNHEY and SMNVEV (reference sequence). This CDR3 is CASSYSRGAFHEQYV. CDR3 in DNA: TGTGCCAGCAGTTACAGTCGGGGGGCGTTCCACGAGCAGTACGTC.

The genes are TRBV2 and TRBJ2-2; 9 bases align to TRBD1. CDR3 size: 18 residues. Germline assignment: CDR1 SNHLY and CDR2 FYNNEI. The J segment lost 5 bases and the V segment lost 4 bases, leaving 14 bases of the junction unmatched. The CDR3 region has the DNA TGTGCCAGCAGTGTTGTACGTTGGGGACAGGGTAGAACCGGGGAGCTGTTTTTT. Translating it yields CASSVVRWGQGRTGELFF.

Written as DNA, the CDR3 is TGTGCCACCAGTGAAGGTACAGGGCGAAATGGCTACACCTTC. This translates into CATSEGTGRNGYTF. The chain links TRBV24-1 to TRBJ1-2; maybe TRBD1 (6 bases). Germline V gene sequence: CDR1 KGHDR, CDR2 SFDVKD. Deletions cut 4 bases from V and 6 bases from J, with 14 bases between. The CDR3 is made up of 14 amino acids.

The chain links TRBV7-3 to TRBJ2-3; TRBD1 might be the D (6 bases). V lost 4 bases and J lost 1, with 12 bases in between. CDR1 and CDR2 from the germline V gene are SGHTA and FQGTGA. The CDR3 is 15 residues long. The CDR3 nucleotides read TGTGCCAGCAGCTCGACAGGTTTAGGCACAGATACGCAGTATTTT. Its translation is CASSSTGLGTDTQYF.

This chain joins TRBV12-3 or TRBV12-4 and TRBJ2-5; D possibly uses TRBD1 or TRBD2 (5 bases each). CDR3 length: 13 residues. The V end lost 6 bases, the J end lost 1 base, and 9 bases lay between the germline ends. The CDR3 nucleotides are TGTGCCAGCAGATCAGGGACCCAAGAGACCCAGTACTTC. Protein sequence: CASRSGTQETQYF.

The V gene is TRBV7-9, the J gene TRBJ1-1; tentatively, D is TRBD1 (5 bases). V lost 11 bases and J 1 base, leaving 11 bases between the germline ends. CDR3 size: 12 residues. CDR1 is SEHNR, CDR2 FQNEAQ, per germline (reference sequence). CDR3 nucleotides: TGTGCCGGAGGGGTTGAGAACACTGAAGCTTTCTTT. Its translation is CAGGVENTEAFF.

In its sample, this clone was seen a few times. The gene calls are TRBV2 and TRBJ2-7; D may be TRBD2 (6 bases). Looked up from germline, CDR1 is SNHLY and CDR2 is FYNNEI. This CDR3 has 13 amino acids. With 8 bases removed from V and 4 bases from J, the gap between germline ends came to 15 bases. The CDR3 region is CASRLPGLYEQYV. CDR3 in DNA: TGTGCCAGCCGATTACCGGGACTTTACGAGCAGTACGTC.

The J gene is TRBJ1-5, the V gene TRBV30, with 7 bases identical to TRBD1. J lost 4 bases, V lost 1 base, and 7 bases had no gene match. The CDR3 totals 15 residues. The germline CDR1 and CDR2 sequences are GTSNPN and SVGIG (reference sequence). CDR3 nucleotides: TGTGCCTGGAGTGAGCTGGACAGGTTGAATCAGCCCCAGCATTTT. Translated, it gives CAWSELDRLNQPQHF.

This clone was recorded a few times. The chain carries TRBV2 and TRBJ1-4; weak D call: TRBD1 (6 bases). Deletions cut 4 bases from V and 7 bases from J, with 16 bases between. CDR1 is SNHLY and CDR2 is FYNNEI in the germline V gene. This CDR3 region has 15 residues. The CDR3 loop is CASSGPLGGREKLFF. As DNA, the CDR3 is TGTGCCAGCAGTGGCCCCCTTGGGGGCCGTGAAAAACTGTTTTTT.

J is TRBJ1-6 and V is TRBV6-1; a possible D gene is TRBD1 (5 bases). V was trimmed by 2 bases and J by 10 bases, leaving 12 bases between them. This CDR3 is 14 amino acids long. CDR1 is MNHNS and CDR2 is SASEGT in the germline V gene. Here the CDR3 DNA reads TGTGCCAGCAGTGAACAGGGAAGAGACTCACCCCTCCACTTT. Its protein product is CASSEQGRDSPLHF.

This clone was found a few times. The chain uses TRBV9 and TRBJ1-4; the D gene is possibly TRBD1 (5 bases). This CDR3 has 15 residues. Germline loops: CDR1 SGDLS, CDR2 YYNGEE. V dropped 3 bases and J dropped 0 bases, with 9 bases sitting between them. CDR3 amino acids: CASSEGPATNEKLFF. DNA of the CDR3: TGTGCCAGCAGCGAGGGGCCCGCAACTAATGAAAAACTGTTTTTT.

The V gene is TRBV6-5, the J gene TRBJ2-2; the match to TRBD2 covers 7 bases. This CDR3 is 15 amino acids long. Germline V gene lookup returns CDR1 MNHEY and CDR2 SVGAGI. Unmatched junction bases numbered 4, after V lost 4 bases and J lost 2 bases. CDR3 amino acids: CASSWTRPNTGELFF. CDR3 nucleotide sequence: TGTGCCAGCAGTTGGACTAGGCCAAACACCGGGGAGCTGTTTTTT.

The V and J genes are TRBV7-2 and TRBJ1-6; D is unresolved. Germline V CDR1 and CDR2: SGHTA, FQGNSA. Trimming took 4 bases from V and 8 from J, leaving 12 bases between them. The CDR3 is made up of 14 amino acids. The CDR3 region has the DNA TGTGCCAGCAGCTCCTACGGATCCTATTCACCCCTCCACTTT. Translation gives CASSSYGSYSPLHF.

This chain links TRBV12-3 or TRBV12-4 with TRBJ2-3; a weak D match, TRBD1 (5 bases). Trimming shortened V by 4 bases and J by 5 bases, and 10 bases separated the two germline ends. CDR3 length: 13 residues. The DNA for the CDR3 is TGTGCCAGCAGTTCAGGGATCGGAGATACGCAGTATTTT. Encoded protein: CASSSGIGDTQYF.

The chain couples TRBV7-8 to TRBJ2-3; 8 bases fit TRBD2. Per the germline V gene, CDR1 is SGHVS and CDR2 is FQNEAQ. J gave up 6 bases and V 5 bases, and 13 bases lay outside the gene matches. CDR3 length: 16 amino acids. The CDR3 DNA sequence: TGTGCCAGCAGCCCAGCGAGGGTAGCGGGGTCGGATACGCAGTATTTT. Protein product: CASSPARVAGSDTQYF.

The chain combines TRBV3-1 (or the pseudogene TRBV3-2) with TRBJ1-2; TRBD1 matches at 7 bases. Germline CDR1 is LGHDT and CDR2 is YNNKEL (reference sequence). The CDR3 covers 15 residues. Trimming cost V 0 bases and J 8 bases; bases outside gene matches: 9. The CDR3 coding sequence is TGTGCCAGCAGCCAAGAAAGGGGGCGCTCGCTCGGCTACACCTTC. Translating gives CASSQERGRSLGYTF.

The chain joins TRBV6-2 or TRBV6-3 to TRBJ2-3; 11 nucleotides match TRBD2. The CDR3 is 18 residues long. V was pared by 4 bases and J by 2 bases, with 11 bases of the junction left unmatched. Germline V gene sequence: CDR1 MNHEY, CDR2 SVGEGT. The DNA of the CDR3 is TGTGCCAGCAGTTTCCGCCTAGCGGGGGGCGGAAACACAGATACGCAGTATTTT. It codes for CASSFRLAGGGNTDTQYF.

Only a few counts were recorded for this clone. The chain has TRBV6-5 and TRBJ1-5; D gene uncertain. This CDR3 is built from 13 residues. Deletions cut 0 bases from V and 12 bases from J, with 12 bases between. CDR1 and CDR2 (germline): MNHEY, SVGAGI. The DNA for the CDR3 is TGTGCCAGCAGTTACTCGCGGTGGGGTGGCCAGCATTTT. Translating gives CASSYSRWGGQHF.